One and the same sample provided the 15 T cell receptor beta chains below, sequenced in a study of monozygotic twins with inflammatory bowel disease. TCRdb re-called the 5' RACE reads, yielding one record per CDR3 amino acid sequence without DNA. The sample totals under 350,000 distinct CDR3 sequences; its top ten clones hold approximately 5.9%. The source material was blood. The source of these receptors is a human donor with ulcerative colitis or Crohn's disease, or a healthy co-twin of an affected twin (not recorded which).

This sequence joins TRBV5-6 and TRBJ2-2. The CDR3 is 15 amino acids. Germline V gene sequence: CDR1 SGHDT, CDR2 YYEEEE. The CDR3: CASSLDSVGTGELFF.

The genes are TRBV27 and TRBJ1-5. This CDR3 comprises 18 residues. Per the germline V gene, CDR1 is MNHEY and CDR2 is SMNVEV (reference sequence). CDR3 loop: CASSLLLSSGVLNQPQHF.

V and J are TRBV7-9 and TRBJ2-7; TCRdb picks TRBD1, but there is no DNA to check that call. Germline V gene lookup returns CDR1 SEHNR and CDR2 FQNEAQ (reference sequence). The CDR3 covers 15 residues. This chain's CDR3 is CASSLGGGQAYEQYF.

The chain joins TRBV7-2 to TRBJ2-1. The CDR3 is 15 residues long. Germline CDR1 and CDR2: SGHTA and FQGNSA. The CDR3 sequence: CASSLVRHLYNEQFF. Looking up the rest from reference TRBV7-2 and TRBJ2-1 gives the full variable domain: GAGVSQSPSNKVTEKGKDVELRCDPISGHTALYWYRQSLGQGLEFLIYFQGNSAPDKSGLPSDRFSAERTGGSVSTLTIQRTQQEDSAVYLCASSLVRHLYNEQFFGPGTRLTVL.

The chain employs TRBV7-9 and TRBJ1-2; with no DNA, the TCRdb D assignment of TRBD1 cannot be verified. Germline CDR1 is SEHNR and CDR2 is FQNEAQ (reference sequence). The CDR3 sequence is 14 residues long. CDR3 region: CASSPWTGNYGYTF.

This chain links TRBV7-2 with TRBJ1-4; checking the TCRdb D call of TRBD1 is not possible without DNA. The CDR3 has 15 amino acids. In germline, CDR1 is SGHTA, CDR2 FQGNSA. The CDR3: CASSGAGPGDEKLFF.

V is TRBV12-3 or TRBV12-4 and J is TRBJ1-5; the TCRdb call, TRBD1, lacks DNA for checking. The CDR3 has 15 residues. This CDR3 reads CASRTPGQGKQPQHF.

The chain joins TRBV24-1 to TRBJ2-7; TCRdb's assignment of TRBD1 cannot be checked, as there is no DNA. Germline CDR1 KGHDR, CDR2 SFDVKD. The CDR3 extends over 14 amino acids. CDR3 in amino acids: CATSDPLTGHEQYF.

The V gene is TRBV18, the J gene TRBJ1-1; the TCRdb call, TRBD1, lacks DNA for checking. Per the germline V gene, CDR1 is KGHSH and CDR2 is LQKENI. There are 15 residues in the CDR3. The CDR3 reads CASSPIGVTSPLAFF.

This CDR3 is CSARVIEDSYGYTF. The genes are TRBV20-1 and TRBJ1-2; TCRdb names TRBD1, which stays unverified in the absence of DNA. CDR1 and CDR2 from the germline V gene are DFQATT and SNEGSKA (reference sequence). CDR3 length: 14 residues.

The chain couples TRBV15 to TRBJ2-5. The CDR3 runs to 15 residues. Germline CDR1 and CDR2: LNHNV and YYDKDF (reference sequence). The CDR3 spells CATSSDSFQQETQYF.

The gene calls are TRBV12-3 or TRBV12-4 and TRBJ2-1; TCRdb names TRBD2, which stays unverified in the absence of DNA. This CDR3 contains 17 residues. The CDR3 region is CASSFGYGLAAYNEQFF.

The gene calls are TRBV7-9 and TRBJ1-3; the TCRdb call, TRBD1, lacks DNA for checking. Germline CDR1 SEHNR, CDR2 FQNEAQ (reference sequence). This CDR3 is 17 amino acids long. CDR3 loop: CASSSTRAAIAGNTIYF.

The V and J genes are TRBV12-3 or TRBV12-4 and TRBJ2-1; TCRdb lists TRBD1, though no DNA is available to test this call. CDR3 length: 15 residues. The CDR3 loop reads CASRTMRGQENEQFF.

The genes are TRBV25-1 and TRBJ1-4. Germline CDR1 MGHDK, CDR2 SYGVNS. This CDR3 has 16 residues. The CDR3 loop reads CASRPAGYISNEKLFF.